This T cell receptor (beta chain) was sequenced during a study of neoadjuvant anti-PD-1 for oral cavity cancer. Study background: Around day 43, patients without progression received a fourth nivolumab dose before surgery.

The germline gives CDR1 SGHRS, CDR2 YFSETQ. V gave up 3 bases and J gave up 5 bases; unmatched junction bases: 3. The CDR3 runs to 14 residues. Cohort: HPV-negative, locally advanced oral cavity squamous cell carcinoma patients. PBMCs were not maintained or expanded in culture before analysis. Six replicates per PBMC sample, mostly from roughly 450 ng of genomic DNA. Libraries were prepared by immunoSEQ multiplex PCR; TCRdb keeps only in-frame clonotypes and omits some of them. The sample shows about 79,000 clones, around 80% of them seen only once. Here the sequenced sample was PBMCs, taken before nivolumab (anti-PD-1) treatment. The chain couples TRBV5-1 to TRBJ2-3; 10 positions agree with TRBD1. This receptor was taken from a person aged 35-79 years with oral cavity squamous cell carcinoma. CDR3 sequence: CASSWGQGKDTQYF. DNA of the CDR3: TGCGCCAGCAGCTGGGGACAGGGGAAAGATACGCAGTATTTT.